This T cell receptor beta chain was profiled in a study of beta chain features in type 1 diabetes. General study points: Patients' naive, central memory and Treg TCRB repertoires seemed closer to one another than those of healthy donors. Researchers could not determine here whether HLA type influences TCRB rearrangement.

Points on this clone: Its antigen is still unknown.

The whole isolated RNA underwent reverse transcription, so sequencing captured expressed TCRB transcripts. Sequencing used immunoSEQ multiplex PCR; TCRdb keeps in-frame clones, though not all of them. Of 900,000 or so clones listed, roughly a sixth were seen once; the top ten hold about 0.02%. Without exception, sorted populations had purity beyond 95%. Material: naive CD4+ T cells from blood. This receptor was taken from a woman aged 18-29 years in good health.

CDR3 residues: CASSGGARSGELFF. The CDR3 DNA sequence: TGTGCCAGCAGCGGCGGAGCCAGGTCCGGGGAGCTGTTTTTT. This chain uses TRBV6-1 with TRBJ2-2, with D hard to call. Trimming pared 6 bases from V and 6 bases from J, leaving 14 bases between. Germline CDR1 reads MNHNS; CDR2 reads SASEGT. CDR3 length equals 14 residues.